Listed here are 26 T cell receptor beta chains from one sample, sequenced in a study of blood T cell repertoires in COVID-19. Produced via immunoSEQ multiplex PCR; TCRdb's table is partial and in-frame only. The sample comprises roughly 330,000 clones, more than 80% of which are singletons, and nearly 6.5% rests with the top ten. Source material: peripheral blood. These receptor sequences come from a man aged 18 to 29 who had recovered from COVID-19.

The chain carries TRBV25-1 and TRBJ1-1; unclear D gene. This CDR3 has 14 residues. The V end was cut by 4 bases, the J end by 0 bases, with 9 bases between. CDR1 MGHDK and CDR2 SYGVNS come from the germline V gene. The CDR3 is CASSAPSMNTEAFF. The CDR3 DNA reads TGTGCCAGCAGTGCACCCAGTATGAACACTGAAGCTTTCTTT.

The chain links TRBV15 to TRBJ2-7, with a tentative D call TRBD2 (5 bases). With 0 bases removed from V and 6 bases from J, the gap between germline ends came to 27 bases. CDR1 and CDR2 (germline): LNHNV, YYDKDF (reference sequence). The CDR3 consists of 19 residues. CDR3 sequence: CATSRDPGREGLGRSEQYF. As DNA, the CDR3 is TGTGCCACCAGCAGAGATCCCGGCAGAGAAGGACTCGGTCGTTCCGAGCAGTACTTC.

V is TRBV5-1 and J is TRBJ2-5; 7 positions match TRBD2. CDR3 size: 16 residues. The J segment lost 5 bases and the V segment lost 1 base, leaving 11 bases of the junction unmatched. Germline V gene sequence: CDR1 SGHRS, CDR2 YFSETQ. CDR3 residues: CASSLIGRGSGETQYF. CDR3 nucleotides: TGCGCCAGCAGCTTGATAGGGCGGGGGTCTGGGGAGACCCAGTACTTC. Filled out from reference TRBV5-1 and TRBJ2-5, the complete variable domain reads KAGVTQTPRYLIKTRGQQVTLSCSPISGHRSVSWYQQTPGQGLQFLFEYFSETQRNKGNFPGRFSGRQFSNSRSEMNVSTLELGDSALYLCASSLIGRGSGETQYFGPGTRLLVL.

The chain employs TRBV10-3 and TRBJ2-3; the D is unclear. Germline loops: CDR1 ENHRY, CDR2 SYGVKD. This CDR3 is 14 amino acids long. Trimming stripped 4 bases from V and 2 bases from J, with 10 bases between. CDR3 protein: CAISGLEFTDTQYF. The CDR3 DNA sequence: TGTGCCATCAGTGGGCTAGAATTCACAGATACGCAGTATTTT.

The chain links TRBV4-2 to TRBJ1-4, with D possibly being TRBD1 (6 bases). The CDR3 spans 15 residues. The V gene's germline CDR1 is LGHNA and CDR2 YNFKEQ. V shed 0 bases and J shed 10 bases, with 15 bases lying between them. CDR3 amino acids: CASSQEGVVGGKLFF. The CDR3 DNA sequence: TGTGCCAGCAGCCAAGAAGGGGTAGTAGGGGGAAAACTGTTTTTT.

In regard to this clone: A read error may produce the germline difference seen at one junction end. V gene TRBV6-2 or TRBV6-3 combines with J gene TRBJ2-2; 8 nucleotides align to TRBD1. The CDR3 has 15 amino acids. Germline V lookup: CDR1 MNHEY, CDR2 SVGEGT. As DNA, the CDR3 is TGTGCCAGCAGCTATGACAGGGGAAACACCAGGGAGCTGTTTTTT. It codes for CASSYDRGNTRELFF.

The CDR3 sequence: CSATGTLEAFF. CDR3 in DNA: TGCAGTGCTACCGGGACACTTGAAGCTTTCTTT. The chain uses TRBV20-1 and TRBJ1-1, with D perhaps matching TRBD1 (6 bases). With 4 bases removed from V and 7 bases from J, the gap between germline ends came to 10 bases. CDR3 length: 11 residues. Germline V CDR1 and CDR2: DFQATT, SNEGSKA (reference sequence).

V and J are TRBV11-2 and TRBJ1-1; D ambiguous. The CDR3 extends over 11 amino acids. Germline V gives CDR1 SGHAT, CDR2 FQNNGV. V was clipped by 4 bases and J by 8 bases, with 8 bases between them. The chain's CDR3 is CASSSWEEAFF. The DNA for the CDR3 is TGTGCCAGCAGCTCTTGGGAGGAAGCTTTCTTT.

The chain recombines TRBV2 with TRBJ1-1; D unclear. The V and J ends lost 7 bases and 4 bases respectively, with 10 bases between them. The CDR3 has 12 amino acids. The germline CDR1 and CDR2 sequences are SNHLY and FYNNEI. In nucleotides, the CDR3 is TGTGCCAGCAAAAAGCCCGGCACTGAAGCTTTCTTT. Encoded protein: CASKKPGTEAFF.

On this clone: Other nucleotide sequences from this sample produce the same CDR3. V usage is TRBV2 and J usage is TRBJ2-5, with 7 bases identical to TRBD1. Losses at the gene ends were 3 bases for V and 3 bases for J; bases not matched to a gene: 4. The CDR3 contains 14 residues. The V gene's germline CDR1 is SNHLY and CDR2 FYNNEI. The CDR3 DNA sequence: TGTGCCAGCAGTGAGTCACAGGGGAAAGAGACCCAGTACTTC. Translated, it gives CASSESQGKETQYF.

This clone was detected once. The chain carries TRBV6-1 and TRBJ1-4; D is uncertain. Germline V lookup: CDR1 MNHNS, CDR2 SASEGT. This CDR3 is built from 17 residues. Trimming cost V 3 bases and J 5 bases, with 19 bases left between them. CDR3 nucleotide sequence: TGTGCCAGCAGTGACCAAATAGGGAGGAAAAGGAATGAAAAACTGTTTTTT. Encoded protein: CASSDQIGRKRNEKLFF.

CDR3 in DNA: TGTGCCAGCAGCTTCGGTAGGACAGGGGTCGCTTTCTTT. Translation gives CASSFGRTGVAFF. The V gene is TRBV7-2, the J gene TRBJ1-1, with 9 bases matching TRBD1. The CDR3 covers 13 residues. Germline lookup yields CDR1 SGHTA and CDR2 FQGNSA. With 3 bases clipped from V and 11 bases from J, the junction kept 7 bases outside the gene matches.

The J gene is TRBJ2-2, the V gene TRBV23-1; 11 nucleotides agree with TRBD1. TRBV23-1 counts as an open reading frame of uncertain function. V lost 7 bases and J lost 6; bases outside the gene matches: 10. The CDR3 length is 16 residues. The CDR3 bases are TGCGCCAGCAACCCTCACCGGGACAGGGGGTCCGGGGAGCTGTTTTTT. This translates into CASNPHRDRGSGELFF.

The CDR3 DNA reads TGTGCCAGCAGCTCATTAGCGGACCACAATGAGCAGTTCTTC. It yields the protein CASSSLADHNEQFF. J is TRBJ2-1 and V is TRBV7-3, with D tentatively TRBD2 (6 bases). Trimming took 4 bases from V and 5 from J, leaving 12 bases between them. Germline CDR1 SGHTA, CDR2 FQGTGA. This CDR3 is built from 14 residues.

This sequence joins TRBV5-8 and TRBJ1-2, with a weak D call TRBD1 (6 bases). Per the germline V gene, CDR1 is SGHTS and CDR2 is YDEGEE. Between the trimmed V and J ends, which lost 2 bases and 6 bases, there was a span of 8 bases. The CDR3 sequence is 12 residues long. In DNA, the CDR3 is TGTGCCAGCAGCTTTGGGACAAATGGCTACACCTTC. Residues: CASSFGTNGYTF.

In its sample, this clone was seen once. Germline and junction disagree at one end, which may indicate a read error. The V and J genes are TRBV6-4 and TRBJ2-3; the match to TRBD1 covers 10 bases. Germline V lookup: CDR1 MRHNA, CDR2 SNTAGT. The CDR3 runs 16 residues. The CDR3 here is CASRECFGTGVDTQYF. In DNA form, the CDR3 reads TGTGCCAGCCGTGAGTGCTTCGGGACAGGGGTAGATACGCAGTATTTT.

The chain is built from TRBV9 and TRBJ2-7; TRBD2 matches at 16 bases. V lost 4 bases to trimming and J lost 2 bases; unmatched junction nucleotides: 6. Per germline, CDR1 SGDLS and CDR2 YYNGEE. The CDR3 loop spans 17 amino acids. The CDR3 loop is CASSPPGLAGGTYEQYF. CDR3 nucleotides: TGTGCCAGCAGCCCTCCGGGACTAGCGGGAGGGACCTACGAGCAGTACTTC. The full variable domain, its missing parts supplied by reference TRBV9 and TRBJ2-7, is DSGVTQTPKHLITATGQRVTLRCSPRSGDLSVYWYQQSLDQGLQFLIQYYNGEERAKGNILERFSAQQFPDLHSELNLSSLELGDSALYFCASSPPGLAGGTYEQYFGPGTRLTVT.

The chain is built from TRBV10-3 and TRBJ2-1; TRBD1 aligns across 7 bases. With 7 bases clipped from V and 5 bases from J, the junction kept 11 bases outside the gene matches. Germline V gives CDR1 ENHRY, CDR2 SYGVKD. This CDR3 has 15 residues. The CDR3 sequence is CAITNLGQADNEQFF. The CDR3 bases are TGTGCCATCACCAACCTTGGACAGGCCGACAATGAGCAGTTCTTC.

CDR3: CASSIPDSPNQPQHF. CDR3 DNA sequence: TGTGCCAGTAGTATTCCGGACAGTCCCAATCAGCCCCAGCATTTT. V usage is TRBV19 and J usage is TRBJ1-5; D is possibly TRBD1 (6 bases). V gave up 3 bases and J gave up 3 bases, with 12 bases separating them. The CDR3 covers 15 residues. CDR1 is LNHDA, CDR2 SQIVND, per germline (reference sequence).

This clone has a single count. CDR3 loop: CASSVGAGPRTEAFF. CDR3 nucleotides: TGTGCCAGCAGCGTGGGGGCAGGGCCTCGCACTGAAGCTTTCTTT. This chain joins TRBV9 and TRBJ1-1; a weak D match, TRBD1 (6 bases). The CDR3 totals 15 residues. Germline values: CDR1 SGDLS, CDR2 YYNGEE. Trimming pared 2 bases from V and 4 bases from J, leaving 15 bases between.

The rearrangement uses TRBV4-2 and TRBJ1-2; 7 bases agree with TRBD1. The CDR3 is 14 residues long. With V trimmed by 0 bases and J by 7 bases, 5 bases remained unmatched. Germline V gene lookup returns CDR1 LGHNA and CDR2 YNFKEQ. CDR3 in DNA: TGTGCCAGCAGCCAAGATGCGGGACAGTCTGGCTACACCTTC. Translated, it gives CASSQDAGQSGYTF.

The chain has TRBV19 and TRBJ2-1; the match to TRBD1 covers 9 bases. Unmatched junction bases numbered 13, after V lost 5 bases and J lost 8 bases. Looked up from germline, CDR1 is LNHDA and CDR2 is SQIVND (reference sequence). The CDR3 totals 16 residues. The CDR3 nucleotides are TGTGCCAGTAGTCTTACCGGGACAGGGCGATTTCATGAGCAGTTCTTC. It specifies CASSLTGTGRFHEQFF.

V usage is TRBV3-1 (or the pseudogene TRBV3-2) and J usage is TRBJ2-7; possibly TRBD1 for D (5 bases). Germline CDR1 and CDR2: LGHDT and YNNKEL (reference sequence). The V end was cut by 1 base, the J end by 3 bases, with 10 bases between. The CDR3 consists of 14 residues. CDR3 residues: CASSQVNRYYEQYF. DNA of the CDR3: TGTGCCAGCAGCCAAGTTAACAGGTACTACGAGCAGTACTTC.

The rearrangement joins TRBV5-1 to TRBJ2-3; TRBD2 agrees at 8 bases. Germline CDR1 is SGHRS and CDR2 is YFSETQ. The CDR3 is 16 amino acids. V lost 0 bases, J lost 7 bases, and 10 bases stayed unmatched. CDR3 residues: CASSLAGTGGPNTQYF. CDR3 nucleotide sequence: TGCGCCAGCAGCTTGGCCGGGACGGGAGGGCCGAATACGCAGTATTTT. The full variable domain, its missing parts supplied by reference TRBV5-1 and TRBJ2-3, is KAGVTQTPRYLIKTRGQQVTLSCSPISGHRSVSWYQQTPGQGLQFLFEYFSETQRNKGNFPGRFSGRQFSNSRSEMNVSTLELGDSALYLCASSLAGTGGPNTQYFGPGTRLTVL.

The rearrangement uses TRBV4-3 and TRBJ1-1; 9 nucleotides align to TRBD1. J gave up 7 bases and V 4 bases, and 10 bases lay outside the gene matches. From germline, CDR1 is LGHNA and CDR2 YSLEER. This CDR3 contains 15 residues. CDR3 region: CASSRLWTGEIEAFF. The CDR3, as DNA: TGCGCCAGCAGCCGCCTATGGACAGGGGAAATTGAAGCTTTCTTT.

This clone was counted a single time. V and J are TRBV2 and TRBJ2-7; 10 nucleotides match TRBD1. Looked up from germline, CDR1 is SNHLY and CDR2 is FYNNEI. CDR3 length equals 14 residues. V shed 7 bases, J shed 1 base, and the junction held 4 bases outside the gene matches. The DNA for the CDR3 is TGTGCCAGCAATCCGGGACAGGGGTCCTACGAGCAGTACTTC. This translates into CASNPGQGSYEQYF.